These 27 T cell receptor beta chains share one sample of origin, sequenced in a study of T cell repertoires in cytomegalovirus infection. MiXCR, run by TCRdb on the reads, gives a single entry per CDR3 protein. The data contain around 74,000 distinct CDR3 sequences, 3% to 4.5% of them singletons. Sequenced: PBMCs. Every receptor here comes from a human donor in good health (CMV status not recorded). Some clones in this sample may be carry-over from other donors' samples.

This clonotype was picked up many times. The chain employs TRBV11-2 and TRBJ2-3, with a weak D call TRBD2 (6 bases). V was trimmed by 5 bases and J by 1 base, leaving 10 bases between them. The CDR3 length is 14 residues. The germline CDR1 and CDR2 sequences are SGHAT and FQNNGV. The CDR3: CASSPGDRTDTQYF. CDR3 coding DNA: TGTGCCAGCAGCCCGGGGGACCGCACAGATACGCAGTATTTT.

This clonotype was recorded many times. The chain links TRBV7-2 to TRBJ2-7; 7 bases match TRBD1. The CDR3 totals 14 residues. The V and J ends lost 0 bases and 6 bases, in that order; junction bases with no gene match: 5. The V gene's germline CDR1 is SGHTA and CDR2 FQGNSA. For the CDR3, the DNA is TGTGCCAGCAGCTTAGCCCCACAGGGGAGCGAGCAGTACTTC. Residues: CASSLAPQGSEQYF.

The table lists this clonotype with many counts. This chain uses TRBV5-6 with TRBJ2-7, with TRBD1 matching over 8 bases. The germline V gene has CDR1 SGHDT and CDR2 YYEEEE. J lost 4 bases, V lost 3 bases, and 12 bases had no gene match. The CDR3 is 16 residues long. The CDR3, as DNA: TGTGCCAGCAGCTGGTCGGGACAGGACCTTTTGTACGAGCAGTACTTC. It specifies CASSWSGQDLLYEQYF.

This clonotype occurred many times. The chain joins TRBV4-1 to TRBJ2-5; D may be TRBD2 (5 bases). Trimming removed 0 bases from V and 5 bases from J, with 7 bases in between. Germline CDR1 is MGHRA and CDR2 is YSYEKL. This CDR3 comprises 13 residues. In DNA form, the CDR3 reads TGCGCCAGCAGCCAAGATCCGGGGGAGACCCAGTACTTC. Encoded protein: CASSQDPGETQYF.

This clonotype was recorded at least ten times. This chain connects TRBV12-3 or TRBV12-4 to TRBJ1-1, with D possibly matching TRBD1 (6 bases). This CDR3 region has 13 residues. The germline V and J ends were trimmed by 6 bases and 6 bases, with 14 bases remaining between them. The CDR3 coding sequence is TGTGCCAGCAGCCTGGGGGGCTTGGCTGAAGCTTTCTTT. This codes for CASSLGGLAEAFF.

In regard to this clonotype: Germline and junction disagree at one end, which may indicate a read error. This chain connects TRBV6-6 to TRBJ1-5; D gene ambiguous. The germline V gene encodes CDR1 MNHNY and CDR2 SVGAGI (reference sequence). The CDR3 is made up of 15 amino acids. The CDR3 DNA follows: TGTGCCAGCATTATGGACGGTTTCGACACTCAGCCGCAGCATTTT. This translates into CASIMDGFDTQPQHF.

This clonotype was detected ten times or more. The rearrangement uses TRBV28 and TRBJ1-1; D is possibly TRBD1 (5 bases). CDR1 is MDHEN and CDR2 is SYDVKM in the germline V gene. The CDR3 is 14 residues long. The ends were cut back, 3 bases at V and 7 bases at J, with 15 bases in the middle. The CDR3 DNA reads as TGTGCCAGCAGTTTGGTCCGGGGGAGGGTTGAAGCTTTCTTT. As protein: CASSLVRGRVEAFF. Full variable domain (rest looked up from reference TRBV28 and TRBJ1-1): DVKVTQSSRYLVKRTGEKVFLECVQDMDHENMFWYRQDPGLGLRLIYFSYDVKMKEKGDIPEGYSVSREKKERFSLILESASTNQTSMYLCASSLVRGRVEAFFGQGTRLTVV.

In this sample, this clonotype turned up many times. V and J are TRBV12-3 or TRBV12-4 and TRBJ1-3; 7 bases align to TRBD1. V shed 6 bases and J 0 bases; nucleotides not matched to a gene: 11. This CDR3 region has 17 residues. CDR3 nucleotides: TGTGCCAGCAGCCACTCGAGGGGGCGAGACTCTGGAAACACCATATATTTT. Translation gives CASSHSRGRDSGNTIYF.

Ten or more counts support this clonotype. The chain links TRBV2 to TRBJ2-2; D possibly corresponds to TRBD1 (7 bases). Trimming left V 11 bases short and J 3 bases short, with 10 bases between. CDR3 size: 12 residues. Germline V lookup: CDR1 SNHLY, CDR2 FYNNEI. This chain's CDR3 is CAGGTDTGELFF. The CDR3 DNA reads TGTGCCGGAGGGACAGACACCGGGGAGCTGTTTTTT. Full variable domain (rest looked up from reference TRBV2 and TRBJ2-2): EPEVTQTPSHQVTQMGQEVILRCVPISNHLYFYWYRQILGQKVEFLVSFYNNEISEKSEIFDDQFSVERPDGSNFTLKIRSTKLEDSAMYFCAGGTDTGELFFGEGSRLTVL.

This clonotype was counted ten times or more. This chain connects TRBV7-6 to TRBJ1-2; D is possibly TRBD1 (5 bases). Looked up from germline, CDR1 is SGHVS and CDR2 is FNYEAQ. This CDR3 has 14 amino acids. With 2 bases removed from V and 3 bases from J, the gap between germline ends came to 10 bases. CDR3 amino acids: CASSLQGQDYGYTF. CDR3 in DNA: TGTGCCAGCAGCTTACAGGGTCAAGACTATGGCTACACCTTC.

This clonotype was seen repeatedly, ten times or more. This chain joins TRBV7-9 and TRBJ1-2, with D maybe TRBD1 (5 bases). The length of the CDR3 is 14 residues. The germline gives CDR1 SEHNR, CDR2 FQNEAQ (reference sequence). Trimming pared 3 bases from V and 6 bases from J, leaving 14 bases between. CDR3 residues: CASSLGRGLDGYTF. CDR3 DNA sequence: TGTGCCAGCAGCTTGGGACGTGGACTCGATGGCTACACCTTC.

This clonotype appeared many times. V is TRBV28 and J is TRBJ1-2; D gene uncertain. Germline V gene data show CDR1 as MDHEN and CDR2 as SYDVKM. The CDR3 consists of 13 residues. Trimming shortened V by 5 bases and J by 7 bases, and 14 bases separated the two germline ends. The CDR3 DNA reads TGTGCCAGCAGTCTACCGGGGTCCGGTGGCTACACCTTC. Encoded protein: CASSLPGSGGYTF.

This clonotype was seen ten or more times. The CDR3 nucleotides read TGTGCCAGCAGCCCCCCGCGGGGGAAGCAGTACTTC. Translation gives CASSPPRGKQYF. The V and J genes are TRBV7-2 and TRBJ2-7, with 7 bases identical to TRBD2. This CDR3 has 12 amino acids. The V gene's germline CDR1 is SGHTA and CDR2 FQGNSA. The V segment lost 5 bases and the J segment 8 bases; nucleotides outside the gene matches: 6.

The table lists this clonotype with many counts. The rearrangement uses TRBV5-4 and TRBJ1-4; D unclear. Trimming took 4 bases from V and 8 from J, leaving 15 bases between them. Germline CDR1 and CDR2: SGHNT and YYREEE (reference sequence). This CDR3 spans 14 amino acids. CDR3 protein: CASSRSGGVEKLFF. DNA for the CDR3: TGTGCCAGCAGCCGAAGTGGAGGTGTGGAAAAACTGTTTTTT.

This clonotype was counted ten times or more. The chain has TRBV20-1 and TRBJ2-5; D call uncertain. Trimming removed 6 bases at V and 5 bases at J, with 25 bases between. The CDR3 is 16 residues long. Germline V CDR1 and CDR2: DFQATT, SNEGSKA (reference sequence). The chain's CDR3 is CSAPRLSQKWVETQYF. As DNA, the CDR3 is TGCAGTGCCCCAAGGCTCTCCCAGAAATGGGTGGAGACCCAGTACTTC.

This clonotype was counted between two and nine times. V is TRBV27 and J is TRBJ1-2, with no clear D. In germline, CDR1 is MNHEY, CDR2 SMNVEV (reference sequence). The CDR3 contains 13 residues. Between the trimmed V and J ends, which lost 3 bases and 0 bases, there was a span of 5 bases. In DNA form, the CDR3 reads TGTGCCAGCAGTTTTAGGCCTAACTATGGCTACACCTTC. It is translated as CASSFRPNYGYTF.

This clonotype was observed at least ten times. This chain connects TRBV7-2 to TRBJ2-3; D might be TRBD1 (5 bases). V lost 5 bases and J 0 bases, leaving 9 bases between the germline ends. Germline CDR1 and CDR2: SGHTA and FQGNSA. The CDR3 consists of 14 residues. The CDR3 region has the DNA TGTGCCAGCAGCAAAGACAGTAGCACAGATACGCAGTATTTT. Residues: CASSKDSSTDTQYF.

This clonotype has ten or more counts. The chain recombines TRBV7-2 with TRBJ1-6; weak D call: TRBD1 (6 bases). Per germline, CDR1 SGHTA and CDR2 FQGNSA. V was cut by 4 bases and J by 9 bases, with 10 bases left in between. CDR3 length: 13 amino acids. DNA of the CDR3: TGTGCCAGCAGCTCGAGGGGGTTTTCACCCCTCCACTTT. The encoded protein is CASSSRGFSPLHF.

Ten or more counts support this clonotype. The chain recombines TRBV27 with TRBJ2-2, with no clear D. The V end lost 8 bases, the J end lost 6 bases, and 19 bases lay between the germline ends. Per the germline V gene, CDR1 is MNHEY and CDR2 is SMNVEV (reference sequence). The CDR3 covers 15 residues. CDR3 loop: CASRPADSYPGELFF. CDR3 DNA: TGTGCCAGCCGCCCTGCAGATAGTTATCCCGGGGAGCTGTTTTTT.

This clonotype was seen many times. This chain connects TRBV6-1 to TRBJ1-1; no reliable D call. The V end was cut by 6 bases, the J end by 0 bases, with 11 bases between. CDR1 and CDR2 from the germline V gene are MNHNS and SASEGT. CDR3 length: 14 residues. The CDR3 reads CASRALPMNTEAFF. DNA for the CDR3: TGTGCCAGCAGGGCCCTTCCTATGAACACTGAAGCTTTCTTT.

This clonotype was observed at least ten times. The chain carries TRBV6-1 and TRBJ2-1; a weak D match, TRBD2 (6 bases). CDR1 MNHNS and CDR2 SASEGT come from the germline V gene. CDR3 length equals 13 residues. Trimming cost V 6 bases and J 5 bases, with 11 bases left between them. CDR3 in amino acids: CASRWGVNNEQFF. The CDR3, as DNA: TGTGCCAGCAGGTGGGGGGTCAACAATGAGCAGTTCTTC.

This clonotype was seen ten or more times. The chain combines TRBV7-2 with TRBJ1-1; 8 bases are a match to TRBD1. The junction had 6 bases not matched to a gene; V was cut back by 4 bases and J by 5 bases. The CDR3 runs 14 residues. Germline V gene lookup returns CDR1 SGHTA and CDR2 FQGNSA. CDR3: CASSYETGVTEAFF. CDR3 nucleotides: TGTGCCAGCAGCTATGAGACAGGGGTTACTGAAGCTTTCTTT. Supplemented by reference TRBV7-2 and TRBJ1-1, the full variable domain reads GAGVSQSPSNKVTEKGKDVELRCDPISGHTALYWYRQSLGQGLEFLIYFQGNSAPDKSGLPSDRFSAERTGGSVSTLTIQRTQQEDSAVYLCASSYETGVTEAFFGQGTRLTVV.

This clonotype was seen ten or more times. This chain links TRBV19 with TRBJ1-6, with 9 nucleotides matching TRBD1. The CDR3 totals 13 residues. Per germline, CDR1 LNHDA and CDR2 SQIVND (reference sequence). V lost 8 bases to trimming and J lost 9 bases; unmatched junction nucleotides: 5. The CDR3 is CASGDRASSPLHF. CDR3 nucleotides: TGTGCCAGTGGGGACAGGGCGTCTTCACCCCTCCACTTT.

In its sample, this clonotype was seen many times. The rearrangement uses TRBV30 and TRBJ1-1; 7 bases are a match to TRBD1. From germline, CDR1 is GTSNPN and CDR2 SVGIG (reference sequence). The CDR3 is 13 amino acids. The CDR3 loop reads CASATGYDGEAFF. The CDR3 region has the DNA TGTGCTTCCGCGACAGGGTACGATGGTGAAGCTTTCTTT.

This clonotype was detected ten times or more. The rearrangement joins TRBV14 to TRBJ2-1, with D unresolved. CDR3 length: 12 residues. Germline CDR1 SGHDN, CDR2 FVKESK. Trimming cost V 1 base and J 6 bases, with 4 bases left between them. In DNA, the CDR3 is TGTGCCAGCAGCCAAGCGGTCAATGAGCAGTTCTTC. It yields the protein CASSQAVNEQFF.

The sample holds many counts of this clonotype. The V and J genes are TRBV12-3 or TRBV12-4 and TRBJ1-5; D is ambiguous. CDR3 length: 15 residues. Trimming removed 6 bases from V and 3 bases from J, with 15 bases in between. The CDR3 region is CASSGDQAYNQPQHF. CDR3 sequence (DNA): TGTGCCAGCAGCGGCGACCAGGCATACAATCAGCCCCAGCATTTT.

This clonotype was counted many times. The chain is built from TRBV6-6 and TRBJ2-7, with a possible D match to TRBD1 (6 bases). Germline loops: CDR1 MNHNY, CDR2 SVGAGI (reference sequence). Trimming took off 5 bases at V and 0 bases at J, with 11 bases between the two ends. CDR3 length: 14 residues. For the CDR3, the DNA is TGTGCCAGCAGTACGGAGGACAGCTCCTACGAGCAGTACTTC. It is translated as CASSTEDSSYEQYF.